These T cell receptor beta chains were read from a single sample in a study of CD8+CD57+ T cells in acquired aplastic anemia. A single record per CDR3 protein comes from TCRdb applying MiXCR to the reads. The sample holds around 200,000 distinct CDR3 sequences, about 44% seen once. The specimen was sorted CD4+, CD8+, or CD8+CD57+ T cells (not recorded which) from PBMCs. The receptors shown here come from a human donor with aplastic anemia. Each CDR3 is given with its conserved first and last residue. A D gene is named only where the DNA matches it firmly. Some rows have no size entry. The others give once, few or many, or a class for an expanded clone.

j_gene | v_gene | abundance | d_gene | CDR3nt | CDR3aa
TRBJ1-1 | TRBV7-3 | few | - | TGTGCCAGCAGTGAGACCAGGGGAACTGAAGCTTTCTTT | CASSETRGTEAFF
TRBJ2-7 | TRBV5-1 | - | TRBD2 | TGCGCCAGCAGCATAGGTCAGGGAGGGGACGAGCAGTACTTC | CASSIGQGGDEQYF
TRBJ2-1 | TRBV5-1 | many | TRBD2 | TGCGCCAGCAGCCTTAGCGGGGGGGCTTATGAGCAGTTCTTC | CASSLSGGAYEQFF
TRBJ1-5 | TRBV7-2 | many | - | TGTGCCAGCAGCTTAAACTACGCTCAGCCCCAGCATTTT | CASSLNYAQPQHF
TRBJ2-5 | TRBV19 | many | - | TGTGCCAGTAACCCTGGCAGTCAAGAGACCCAGTACTTC | CASNPGSQETQYF
TRBJ1-1 | TRBV15 | - | - | TGTGCCACCAGCAGAGACAGGACACGGTCGAACACTGAAGCTTTCTTT | CATSRDRTRSNTEAFF
TRBJ1-3 | TRBV25-1 | few | TRBD1 | TGTGCCAGCAGTGCCGCTGGGCAGGGGGCTGGAAACACCATATATTTT | CASSAAGQGAGNTIYF
TRBJ2-5 | TRBV2 | - | - | TGTGCCAGCAGTCCTGTTCACGACCAGTACTTC | CASSPVHDQYF
TRBJ1-2 | TRBV10-2 | - | - | TGCGCCAGCAGTGACAGGTTGGCCTATGGCTACACCTTC | CASSDRLAYGYTF
TRBJ2-7 | TRBV2 | - | - | TGTGCCAGTAGTGAACGTCCCATTGGCAACGAGCGGTACTTC | CASSERPIGNERYF
TRBJ1-6 | TRBV19 | - | - | TGTGCCAGTAGTACCCCAGTAGGGGATTCACCCCTCCACTTT | CASSTPVGDSPLHF
TRBJ1-1 | TRBV10-1 | - | TRBD1 | TGCGCCAGCAGTGAGCCGACAGGGGGGGACACTGAAGCTTTCTTT | CASSEPTGGDTEAFF
TRBJ2-7 | TRBV24-1 | many | - | TGTGCCACCAGTGATCCACTGACTTCGAAGCAGTACTTC | CATSDPLTSKQYF
TRBJ2-3 | TRBV7-8 | many | TRBD2 | TGTGCCAGCAGCTCCCTTACGGGGGGGCCAATATTAGATACGCAGTATTTT | CASSSLTGGPILDTQYF
TRBJ1-2 | TRBV29-1 | - | - | TGCAGCGTTGGAGGCAGGTCGGATGGCTACACCTTC | CSVGGRSDGYTF
TRBJ2-4 | TRBV6-1 | - | - | TGTGCCAGCAGTGAAATTGAGGGGAGCATTCAGTACTTC | CASSEIEGSIQYF
TRBJ2-1 | TRBV7-7 | few | TRBD2 | TGTGCTAGCAGCTTAGCGGGTACGACTGAGCAGTTCTTC | CASSLAGTTEQFF
TRBJ1-3 | TRBV29-1 | few | - | TGCAGCGCAAGGGAGGCGTACTCTGGAAACACCATATATTTT | CSAREAYSGNTIYF
TRBJ1-5 | TRBV6-4 | many | TRBD1 | TGTGCCAGCAGTGACTCGAAGGGGGCTACATTCCAGCCCCAGCATTTT | CASSDSKGATFQPQHF
TRBJ1-6 | TRBV19 | - | - | TGTGCCAGTAGTATTAAGGGGACTAGGTCACCCCTCCACTTT | CASSIKGTRSPLHF
TRBJ2-5 | TRBV20-1 | - | - | TGCAGTGCTAGAGGCCGGGGGCAAGAGACCCAGTACTTC | CSARGRGQETQYF
TRBJ2-1 | TRBV20-1 | many | TRBD1 | TGCAGTGCTAGACCCCCAGCACAGGGGTCTGTCGGGCAGTTCTTC | CSARPPAQGSVGQFF
TRBJ1-2 | TRBV6-1 | many | - | TGTGCCAGCAGTGTAGCTCCCTATGGCTACACCTTC | CASSVAPYGYTF
TRBJ2-7 | TRBV29-1 | few | - | TGCAGCGTGTTAACAGGGCCAAGCTCCTACGAGCAGTACTTC | CSVLTGPSSYEQYF
TRBJ2-4 | TRBV27 | - | TRBD2 | TGTGCCAGCACCGCACTTGGTGCGGGGGAAAACATTCAGTACTTC | CASTALGAGENIQYF
TRBJ2-1 | TRBV7-9 | few | - | TGTGCCAGCAGCCACACGGACAATGAGCAGTTCTTC | CASSHTDNEQFF
TRBJ2-2 | TRBV5-4 | - | - | TGTGCCAGCAGCTGGGAATACGCTAAAAGGGGGACCGGGGAGCTGTTTTTT | CASSWEYAKRGTGELFF
TRBJ1-4 | TRBV20-1 | many | TRBD1 | TGCAGTGCTAGGGCACCGGGACAGAGAAAACTGTTTTTT | CSARAPGQRKLFF
TRBJ2-3 | TRBV2 | - | - | TGTGCCAGCCGTGGCGGGTTGAGCGCAGATACGCAGTATTTT | CASRGGLSADTQYF
TRBJ1-6 | TRBV27 | many | - | TGTGCCAGCCGCGGACAGCCCGGGTCCTATAATTCACCCCTCCACTTT | CASRGQPGSYNSPLHF
TRBJ2-3 | TRBV19 | - | TRBD1 | TGTGCCAGTAGTCTTCGACCCGGGACAGGGGTTCTAGATACGCAGTATTTT | CASSLRPGTGVLDTQYF
TRBJ2-1 | TRBV6-1 | few | - | TGTGCCAGCAGTGAAGTCTCTAGCCTATCCTACAATGAGCAGTTCTTC | CASSEVSSLSYNEQFF
TRBJ2-2 | TRBV10-2 | - | TRBD2 | TGCGCCAGCAGTGAGCGACTAGCGAACGGGGAGCTGTTTTTT | CASSERLANGELFF
TRBJ1-2 | TRBV2 | many | - | TGTGCCAGCAACCAGGGAAGGGGGAACTATGGCTACACCTTC | CASNQGRGNYGYTF
TRBJ1-2 | TRBV20-1 | - | - | TGCAGTGCTAGCATACAGGGTCCTAACTATGGCTACACCTTC | CSASIQGPNYGYTF
TRBJ2-7 | TRBV20-1 | - | TRBD2 | TGCAGTGCTAGGCGGGAGGGGCACGAGCAGTACTTC | CSARREGHEQYF